The entry that follows covers one TCR beta chain sequence. The data belong to a study of blood T cell repertoires in COVID-19. As for the study in general: Both acute and convalescent COVID-19 samples were obtained from the United States, Italy and Spain. T cells, B-cell-depleted T cells, or PBMCs provided the cDNA or gDNA that served as material.

V was pared by 2 bases and J by 1 base, with 14 bases between. The CDR3 has 16 amino acids. Germline V CDR1 and CDR2: LNHNV, YYDKDF (reference sequence). In the original workflow: Amplification with reference gene primers provided the estimates of nucleated cell counts. Libraries were prepared by immunoSEQ multiplex PCR; TCRdb keeps only in-frame clonotypes and omits some of them. That table gives V, J and clone size, and the DNA gave D and trimming. This sample has roughly 100,000 clones, with 70% to 90% found just once. This sequence was found in a man in his fifties in a cohort sampled during active COVID-19. The J gene is TRBJ2-5, the V gene TRBV15; tentative D call: TRBD2 (6 bases). Sequencing was performed on peripheral blood. The CDR3 DNA is TGTGCCACCAGCAGAACCCGCCAGCGGGCCCAAGAGACCCAGTACTTC. Translated: CATSRTRQRAQETQYF.